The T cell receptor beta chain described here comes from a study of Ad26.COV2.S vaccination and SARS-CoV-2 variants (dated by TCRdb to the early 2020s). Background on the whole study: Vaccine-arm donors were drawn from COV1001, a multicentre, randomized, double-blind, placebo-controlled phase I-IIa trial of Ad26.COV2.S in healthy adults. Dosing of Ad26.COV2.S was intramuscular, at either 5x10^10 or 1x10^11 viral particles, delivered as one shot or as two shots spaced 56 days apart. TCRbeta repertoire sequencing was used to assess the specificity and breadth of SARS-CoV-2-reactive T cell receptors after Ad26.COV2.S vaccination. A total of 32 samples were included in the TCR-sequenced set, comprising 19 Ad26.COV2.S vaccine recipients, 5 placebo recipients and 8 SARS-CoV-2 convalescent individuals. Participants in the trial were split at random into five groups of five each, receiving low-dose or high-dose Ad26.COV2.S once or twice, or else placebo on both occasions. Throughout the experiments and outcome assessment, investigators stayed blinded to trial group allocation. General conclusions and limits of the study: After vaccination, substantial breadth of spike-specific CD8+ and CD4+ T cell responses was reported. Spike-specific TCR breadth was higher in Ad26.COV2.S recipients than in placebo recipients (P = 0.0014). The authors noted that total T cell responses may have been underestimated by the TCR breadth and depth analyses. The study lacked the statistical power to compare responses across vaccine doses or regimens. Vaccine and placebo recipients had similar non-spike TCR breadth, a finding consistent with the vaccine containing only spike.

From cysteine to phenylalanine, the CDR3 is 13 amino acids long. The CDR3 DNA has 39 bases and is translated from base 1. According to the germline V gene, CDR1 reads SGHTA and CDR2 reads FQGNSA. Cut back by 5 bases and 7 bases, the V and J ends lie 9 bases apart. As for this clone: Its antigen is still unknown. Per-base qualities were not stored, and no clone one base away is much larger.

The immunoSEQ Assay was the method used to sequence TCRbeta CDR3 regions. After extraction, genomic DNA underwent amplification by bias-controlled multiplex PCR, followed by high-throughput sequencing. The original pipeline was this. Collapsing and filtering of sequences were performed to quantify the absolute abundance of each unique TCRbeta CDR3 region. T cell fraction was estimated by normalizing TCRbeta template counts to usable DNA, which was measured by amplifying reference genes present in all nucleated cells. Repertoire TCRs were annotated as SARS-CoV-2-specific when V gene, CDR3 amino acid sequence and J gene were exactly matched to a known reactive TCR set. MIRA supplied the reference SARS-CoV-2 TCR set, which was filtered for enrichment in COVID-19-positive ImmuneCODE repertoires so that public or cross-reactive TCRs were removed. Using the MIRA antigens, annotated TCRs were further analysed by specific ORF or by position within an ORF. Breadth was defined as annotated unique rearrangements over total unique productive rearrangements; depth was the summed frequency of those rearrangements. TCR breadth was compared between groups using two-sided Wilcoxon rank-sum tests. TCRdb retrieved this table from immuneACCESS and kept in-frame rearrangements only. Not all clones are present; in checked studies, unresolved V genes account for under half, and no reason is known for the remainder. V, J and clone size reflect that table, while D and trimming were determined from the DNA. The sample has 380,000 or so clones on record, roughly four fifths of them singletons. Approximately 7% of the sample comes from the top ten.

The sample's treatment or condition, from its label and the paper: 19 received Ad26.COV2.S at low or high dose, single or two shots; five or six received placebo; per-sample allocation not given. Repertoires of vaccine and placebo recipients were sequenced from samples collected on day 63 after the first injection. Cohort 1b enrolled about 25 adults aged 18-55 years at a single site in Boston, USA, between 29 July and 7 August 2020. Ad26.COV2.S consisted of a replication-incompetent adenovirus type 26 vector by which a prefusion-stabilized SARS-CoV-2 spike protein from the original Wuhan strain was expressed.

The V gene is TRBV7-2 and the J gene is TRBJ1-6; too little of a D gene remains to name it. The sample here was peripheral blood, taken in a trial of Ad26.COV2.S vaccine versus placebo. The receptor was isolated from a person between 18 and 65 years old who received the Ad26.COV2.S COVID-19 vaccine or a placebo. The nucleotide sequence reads TGTGCCAGCAGCCTCCTACTAAATTCACCCCTCCACTTT. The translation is CASSLLLNSPLHF.